This T cell receptor (beta chain) comes out of a study of control samples from healthy donors and cancer patients. Produced via immunoSEQ multiplex PCR; TCRdb's table is partial and in-frame only. Among 50,000 or so clones listed, over 85% were seen once. Trimming shortened V by 1 base and J by 1 base, and 9 bases separated the two germline ends. The CDR3 runs 15 residues. The germline V gene encodes CDR1 LNHDA and CDR2 SQIVND (reference sequence). The sample comprised PBMCs. The J gene is TRBJ2-3, the V gene TRBV19; D gene uncertain. The TCR sequence derives from a woman between 50 and 59 years old with head and neck cancer. CDR3 protein: CASSIGVVGTDTQYF. In nucleotides, the CDR3 is TGTGCCAGTAGTATAGGGGTTGTCGGCACAGATACGCAGTATTTT.